The rows below give T cell receptor beta chains drawn from one sample of a study of CD8 T cells in ankylosing spondylitis. MiXCR, run by TCRdb on the 5' RACE reads, gives a single entry per CDR3 protein. The sample has 750,000 to 850,000 distinct CDR3 sequences; roughly 12% are singletons. The sample taken for sequencing was blood, either unsorted or a sorted T cell fraction (not recorded which). These receptors were collected from a male donor with ankylosing spondylitis. Both conserved end residues are part of each CDR3. The D gene is left open where the match is weak. Clone size is stated in some rows and not others, as once, few, many or a class when expanded.

abundance: few; j_gene: TRBJ1-4; v_gene: TRBV6-1; d_gene: NA; CDR3nt: TGTGCCAGCACCAAACCCGAGGGGGTTCGGGAAAAACTGTTTTTT; CDR3aa: CASTKPEGVREKLFF
abundance: NA; j_gene: TRBJ2-1; v_gene: TRBV4-3; d_gene: TRBD1; CDR3nt: TGCGCCAGCAGCCTAGTGGGGGACAGGGGGCTTAGAGAGCAGTTCTTC; CDR3aa: CASSLVGDRGLREQFF
abundance: NA; j_gene: TRBJ2-7; v_gene: TRBV20-1; d_gene: TRBD2; CDR3nt: TGCAGTGCTGGCGGACTAGACGAGCAGTACTTC; CDR3aa: CSAGGLDEQYF
abundance: NA; j_gene: TRBJ2-3; v_gene: TRBV20-1; d_gene: NA; CDR3nt: TGCAGTGCTAGAGATCTGCTGGCTAGCACAGATACGCAGTATTTT; CDR3aa: CSARDLLASTDTQYF
abundance: many; j_gene: TRBJ2-3; v_gene: TRBV7-6; d_gene: TRBD2; CDR3nt: TGTGCCAGCAGCTTAGAGATAGCGGGGGGGAGCACAGATACGCAGTATTTT; CDR3aa: CASSLEIAGGSTDTQYF
abundance: NA; j_gene: TRBJ2-5; v_gene: TRBV20-1; d_gene: TRBD2; CDR3nt: TGCAGTGCTCTATTTAGCGGGGGAGGGGAGACCCAGTACTTC; CDR3aa: CSALFSGGGETQYF
abundance: many; j_gene: TRBJ2-7; v_gene: TRBV10-3; d_gene: NA; CDR3nt: TGTGCCATCAGTCTCGGGCCCTTCGGGGACGAGCAGTACTTC; CDR3aa: CAISLGPFGDEQYF
abundance: NA; j_gene: TRBJ2-3; v_gene: TRBV5-1; d_gene: NA; CDR3nt: TGCGCCAGCAGCTTGGGACAGTCAAAGGGGGATACGCAGTATTTT; CDR3aa: CASSLGQSKGDTQYF
abundance: few; j_gene: TRBJ2-3; v_gene: TRBV28; d_gene: NA; CDR3nt: TGTGCCAGCAGAAGCCCCAATCAGGATACGCAGTATTTT; CDR3aa: CASRSPNQDTQYF
abundance: NA; j_gene: TRBJ1-2; v_gene: TRBV3-1; d_gene: NA; CDR3nt: TGTGCCAGCAGCCTTGGACCGGGACGGGGCTACACCTTC; CDR3aa: CASSLGPGRGYTF
abundance: NA; j_gene: TRBJ2-5; v_gene: TRBV5-1; d_gene: NA; CDR3nt: TGCGCCAGCAGCGCGGACAGCGAGACCCAGTACTTC; CDR3aa: CASSADSETQYF
abundance: NA; j_gene: TRBJ2-3; v_gene: TRBV4-3; d_gene: NA; CDR3nt: TGCGCCAGCAGCCAAGACCGGCCTAGCGAAACAGATACGCAGTATTTT; CDR3aa: CASSQDRPSETDTQYF
abundance: NA; j_gene: TRBJ2-1; v_gene: TRBV5-5; d_gene: NA; CDR3nt: TGTGCCAGCAGCACCCTTCCTAGCTCCTACAATGAGCAGTTCTTC; CDR3aa: CASSTLPSSYNEQFF
abundance: few; j_gene: TRBJ2-7; v_gene: TRBV20-1; d_gene: NA; CDR3nt: TGCAGTGCGGAGGCGCGGGACCCCTACGAGCAGTACTTC; CDR3aa: CSAEARDPYEQYF
abundance: NA; j_gene: TRBJ2-2; v_gene: TRBV12-3/TRBV12-4; d_gene: TRBD2; CDR3nt: TGTGCCAGCTCCTCGGGAGGAAGCACGGGCACCGGGGAGCTGTTTTTT; CDR3aa: CASSSGGSTGTGELFF
abundance: many; j_gene: TRBJ2-3; v_gene: TRBV20-1; d_gene: NA; CDR3nt: TGCAGTGCTAGGTGGGGGACCCGCACAGATACGCAGTATTTT; CDR3aa: CSARWGTRTDTQYF
abundance: NA; j_gene: TRBJ2-3; v_gene: TRBV20-1; d_gene: NA; CDR3nt: TGCAGTGGGGCTACCACAGATACGCAGTATTTT; CDR3aa: CSGATTDTQYF
abundance: NA; j_gene: TRBJ2-3; v_gene: TRBV12-3/TRBV12-4; d_gene: TRBD1; CDR3nt: TGTGCCAGCCAGACAGGGAATGAAGCAGATACGCAGTATTTT; CDR3aa: CASQTGNEADTQYF
abundance: many; j_gene: TRBJ2-2; v_gene: TRBV5-4; d_gene: TRBD1; CDR3nt: TGTGCCAGCAGCCAAAGGGACAGGGGGAACACCGGGGAGCTGTTTTTT; CDR3aa: CASSQRDRGNTGELFF
abundance: few; j_gene: TRBJ2-1; v_gene: TRBV11-2; d_gene: TRBD2; CDR3nt: TGTGCCAGCAGCTTCTTAAGAAGGGGACTAGCGGAGGGGGATGAGCAGTTCTTC; CDR3aa: CASSFLRRGLAEGDEQFF
abundance: few; j_gene: TRBJ2-1; v_gene: TRBV6-5; d_gene: TRBD2; CDR3nt: TGTGCCAGCAGCTACTCACTAGCGGGTATCTACAATGAGCAGTTCTTC; CDR3aa: CASSYSLAGIYNEQFF
abundance: few; j_gene: TRBJ2-7; v_gene: TRBV6-1; d_gene: TRBD1; CDR3nt: TGTGCCAGCAGGGGGACAGGGGGCCGGATAATCTACGAGCAGTACTTC; CDR3aa: CASRGTGGRIIYEQYF
abundance: NA; j_gene: TRBJ2-5; v_gene: TRBV20-1; d_gene: TRBD2; CDR3nt: TGCAGTGCTAAGCTAGCGGGACAAGAGACCCAGTACTTC; CDR3aa: CSAKLAGQETQYF
abundance: once; j_gene: TRBJ2-3; v_gene: TRBV12-3/TRBV12-4; d_gene: NA; CDR3nt: TGTGCCAGCGCCGGTCAGTACACAGATACGCAGTATTTT; CDR3aa: CASAGQYTDTQYF
abundance: few; j_gene: TRBJ1-4; v_gene: TRBV28; d_gene: NA; CDR3nt: TGTGCCAGCAGTTCAGGGAGTACGGGTGAAAAACTGTTTTTT; CDR3aa: CASSSGSTGEKLFF
abundance: NA; j_gene: TRBJ1-2; v_gene: TRBV20-1; d_gene: NA; CDR3nt: TGCAGTGCTAGGCACAGGGCGGTTTATGGCTACACCTTC; CDR3aa: CSARHRAVYGYTF
abundance: few; j_gene: TRBJ1-2; v_gene: TRBV4-3; d_gene: NA; CDR3nt: TGCGCCAGCAGCCAAGATACAGGGCGGGTATCTGGCTACACCTTC; CDR3aa: CASSQDTGRVSGYTF
abundance: few; j_gene: TRBJ1-1; v_gene: TRBV29-1; d_gene: TRBD1; CDR3nt: TGCAGCGTTAAGAGAAGACAGGGGATGAACACTGAAGCTTTCTTT; CDR3aa: CSVKRRQGMNTEAFF